The 22 T cell receptor beta chains listed next were all sequenced from one sample in a study of blood T cell repertoires in COVID-19. The repertoire was sequenced with immunoSEQ multiplex PCR; TCRdb's copy has only in-frame clones and lacks some. Here the sample spans roughly 230,000 clones, around 90% being singletons. Sequencing input: peripheral blood. The receptors shown here come from a young man with COVID-19, enrolled during active disease.

CDR3 sequence (DNA): TGTGCCAGCAGCTTACTTGACAGTAACACTGAAGCTTTCTTT. This codes for CASSLLDSNTEAFF. The gene calls are TRBV7-9 and TRBJ1-1, with a tentative D call TRBD1 (5 bases). CDR3 length: 14 amino acids. V lost 2 bases and J 2 bases, leaving 9 bases between the germline ends. Germline V CDR1 and CDR2: SEHNR, FQNEAQ (reference sequence).

The chain links TRBV7-2 to TRBJ2-7, with TRBD1 as a possible D gene (6 bases). V lost 5 bases and J lost 1, with 15 bases in between. In germline, CDR1 is SGHTA, CDR2 FQGNSA. This CDR3 contains 15 residues. CDR3 sequence (DNA): TGTGCCAGCAGCGCTCACCCACAGGGTTCCTACGAGCAGTACTTC. Translation: CASSAHPQGSYEQYF.

The chain recombines TRBV5-6 with TRBJ1-5; TRBD1 agrees at 10 bases. The V and J ends lost 0 bases and 6 bases, in that order; junction bases with no gene match: 6. The germline CDR1 and CDR2 sequences are SGHDT and YYEEEE. The CDR3 covers 16 residues. The CDR3 is CASSLGGQGFFQPQHF. CDR3 nucleotide sequence: TGTGCCAGCAGCTTGGGGGGACAGGGGTTTTTTCAGCCCCAGCATTTT.

J is TRBJ1-4 and V is TRBV6-5, with D hard to call. CDR3 size: 14 residues. Germline lookup yields CDR1 MNHEY and CDR2 SVGAGI. Between the trimmed V and J ends, which lost 6 bases and 2 bases, there was a span of 10 bases. Here the CDR3 DNA reads TGTGCCAGCAGGGGAGGTTTGACTAATGAAAAACTGTTTTTT. Its protein product is CASRGGLTNEKLFF.

This chain links TRBV19 with TRBJ2-1; TRBD2 is a possible D gene (5 bases). CDR3 length: 11 residues. Germline CDR1 and CDR2: LNHDA and SQIVND (reference sequence). The V and J ends lost 3 bases and 15 bases respectively, with 12 bases between them. For the CDR3, the DNA is TGTGCCAGTAGTATCAGTAGCGTTCGGTTCTTC. Translated: CASSISSVRFF.

V and J are TRBV9 and TRBJ2-3, with TRBD2 matching over 15 bases. The CDR3 is made up of 16 amino acids. J was trimmed by 6 bases and V by 3 bases; bases with no gene match: 5. CDR1 and CDR2 from the germline V gene are SGDLS and YYNGEE. CDR3 region: CASSEGLAGGPDTQYF. The CDR3 coding sequence is TGTGCCAGCAGCGAGGGACTAGCGGGGGGTCCGGATACGCAGTATTTT.

The rearrangement uses TRBV19 and TRBJ1-1, with TRBD1 as a possible D gene (6 bases). Germline values: CDR1 LNHDA, CDR2 SQIVND (reference sequence). V lost 3 bases, J lost 3 bases, and 11 bases lay in between. The CDR3 has 14 residues. The CDR3 coding sequence is TGTGCCAGTAGTATGGGGGGGCTCGACACTGAAGCTTTCTTT. It encodes CASSMGGLDTEAFF.

The chain joins TRBV19 to TRBJ1-2, with D maybe TRBD1 (6 bases). V shed 4 bases and J shed 0 bases, with 12 bases lying between them. CDR3 size: 15 residues. The germline CDR1 and CDR2 sequences are LNHDA and SQIVND (reference sequence). The CDR3 DNA reads as TGTGCCAGTAGTACCCCCGGACAGACTAACTATGGCTACACCTTC. It codes for CASSTPGQTNYGYTF. The full variable domain, with the rest looked up from reference TRBV19 and TRBJ1-2, is DGGITQSPKYLFRKEGQNVTLSCEQNLNHDAMYWYRQDPGQGLRLIYYSQIVNDFQKGDIAEGYSVSREKKESFPLTVTSAQKNPTAFYLCASSTPGQTNYGYTFGSGTRLTVV.

This chain connects TRBV10-3 to TRBJ2-2, with D hard to call. CDR1 is ENHRY and CDR2 is SYGVKD in the germline V gene. Trimming took 2 bases from V and 3 from J, leaving 10 bases between them. The CDR3 consists of 15 residues. The CDR3 spells CAISENRTDTGELFF. The CDR3 DNA reads as TGTGCCATCAGTGAGAACAGAACAGACACCGGGGAGCTGTTTTTT.

The V gene is TRBV28, the J gene TRBJ2-3; 9 bases agree with TRBD1. The CDR3 length is 15 residues. Trimming removed 5 bases from V and 1 base from J; junction bases left unmatched: 4. Germline CDR1 MDHEN, CDR2 SYDVKM. CDR3: CASSPRQGGTDTQYF. The DNA of the CDR3 is TGTGCCAGCAGTCCTAGACAGGGGGGCACAGATACGCAGTATTTT. The full variable domain, in which reference TRBV28 and TRBJ2-3 provide the parts outside the CDR3, is DVKVTQSSRYLVKRTGEKVFLECVQDMDHENMFWYRQDPGLGLRLIYFSYDVKMKEKGDIPEGYSVSREKKERFSLILESASTNQTSMYLCASSPRQGGTDTQYFGPGTRLTVL.

This sequence joins TRBV11-3 and TRBJ2-7; D unresolved. In germline, CDR1 is SGHNT, CDR2 YENEEA. The CDR3 is made up of 11 amino acids. V shed 5 bases and J shed 4 bases, with 6 bases lying between them. CDR3 bases: TGTGCCAGCAGCGCCGGGTACGAGCAGTACTTC. Protein product: CASSAGYEQYF. Full variable domain (remainder filled in from reference TRBV11-3 and TRBJ2-7): EAGVVQSPRYKIIEKKQPVAFWCNPISGHNTLYWYLQNLGQGPELLIRYENEEAVDDSQLPKDRFSAERLKGVDSTLKIQPAELGDSAVYLCASSAGYEQYFGPGTRLTVT.

The V call is TRBV7-9, the J call TRBJ2-7; 8 nucleotides align to TRBD1. V was clipped by 2 bases and J by 6 bases; unmatched bases: 6. This CDR3 is 14 amino acids long. The germline CDR1 and CDR2 sequences are SEHNR and FQNEAQ (reference sequence). The CDR3 sequence is CASSLSRTGPEQYF. The CDR3 DNA is TGTGCCAGCAGCTTAAGCCGGACAGGGCCCGAGCAGTACTTC.

This chain uses TRBV27 with TRBJ2-5, with TRBD2 matching 9 bases. CDR1 and CDR2 from the germline V gene are MNHEY and SMNVEV (reference sequence). This CDR3 is 15 amino acids long. Germline trimming cut 4 bases from V and 5 bases from J; bases unmatched to any gene: 8. CDR3 residues: CASSSGGGAEETQYF. The CDR3 DNA sequence: TGTGCCAGCAGTTCCGGCGGGGGGGCCGAGGAGACCCAGTACTTC.

The V and J genes are TRBV5-4 and TRBJ1-2; D is undetermined. This CDR3 comprises 15 residues. V lost 1 base and J lost 0, with 10 bases in between. Germline V lookup: CDR1 SGHNT, CDR2 YYREEE (reference sequence). This CDR3 is CASSLFPTTNYGYTF. In nucleotides, the CDR3 is TGTGCCAGCAGCTTGTTTCCCACTACTAACTATGGCTACACCTTC.

The chain couples TRBV6-5 to TRBJ1-3, with 8 bases that match TRBD1. CDR3 size: 16 residues. Germline values: CDR1 MNHEY, CDR2 SVGAGI. After removal of 2 bases from V and 2 bases from J, the junction contained 5 bases not matched to a gene. CDR3 in DNA: TGTGCCAGCAGTTACGCCGGGACAGGCGCTGGAAACACCATATATTTT. Protein product: CASSYAGTGAGNTIYF.

V and J are TRBV4-1 and TRBJ1-3; D not resolved. V lost 1 base and J 0 bases, leaving 7 bases between the germline ends. Germline CDR1 MGHRA, CDR2 YSYEKL. The CDR3 contains 15 residues. CDR3 sequence (DNA): TGCGCCAGCAGCCAAGCACCGAGCTCTGGAAACACCATATATTTT. Amino acid sequence: CASSQAPSSGNTIYF.

V usage is TRBV10-3 and J usage is TRBJ2-7; 12 nucleotides align to TRBD1. The CDR3 is made up of 14 amino acids. The germline V gene encodes CDR1 ENHRY and CDR2 SYGVKD. After removal of 5 bases from V and 5 bases from J, the junction contained 4 bases not matched to a gene. The CDR3 DNA reads as TGTGCCATCAGTATGGGACAGGGGGCTAACGAGCAGTACTTC. This translates into CAISMGQGANEQYF.

The chain recombines TRBV6-5 with TRBJ1-2, with a tentative D call TRBD1 (5 bases). From germline, CDR1 is MNHEY and CDR2 SVGAGI. Trimming took off 5 bases at V and 0 bases at J, with 13 bases between the two ends. The CDR3 contains 15 residues. The CDR3 loop reads CASSPKGNANYGYTF. The CDR3 DNA follows: TGTGCCAGCAGTCCTAAGGGGAACGCTAACTATGGCTACACCTTC.

This chain joins TRBV4-1 and TRBJ1-5; 7 bases are shared with TRBD1. Germline V gene data show CDR1 as MGHRA and CDR2 as YSYEKL. V dropped 0 bases and J dropped 7; count of bases not matched to a gene: 9. This CDR3 spans 16 amino acids. The CDR3 DNA follows: TGCGCCAGCAGCCAAGAAAACAGGGGAATGCGGCAGCCCCAGCATTTT. Its translation: CASSQENRGMRQPQHF.

The chain recombines TRBV27 with TRBJ2-7, with 11 bases matching TRBD1. This CDR3 contains 15 residues. V shed 4 bases and J 4 bases; nucleotides not matched to a gene: 6. Germline lookup yields CDR1 MNHEY and CDR2 SMNVEV (reference sequence). Written as DNA, the CDR3 is TGTGCCAGCAGTTCAAGGACAGGGGGCTGGTACGAGCAGTACTTC. Translating gives CASSSRTGGWYEQYF.

J is TRBJ2-2 and V is TRBV7-9; TRBD2 aligns across 9 bases. Germline CDR1 and CDR2: SEHNR and FQNEAQ (reference sequence). Germline trimming cut 3 bases from V and 5 bases from J; bases unmatched to any gene: 7. The CDR3 covers 16 residues. The CDR3 DNA follows: TGTGCCAGCAGCTTCTCGTCTAGCGGGGAAACCGGGGAGCTGTTTTTT. Translation gives CASSFSSSGETGELFF.

The genes are TRBV3-1 (or the pseudogene TRBV3-2) and TRBJ1-3; D perhaps matches TRBD1 (5 bases). The CDR3 contains 18 residues. The germline V gene has CDR1 LGHDT and CDR2 YNNKEL (reference sequence). V lost 1 base and J 3 bases, leaving 19 bases between the germline ends. CDR3 amino acids: CASSQGGTLGRGGNTIYF. CDR3 DNA sequence: TGTGCCAGCAGCCAAGGTGGGACTCTGGGACGTGGTGGAAACACCATATATTTT.